The text below deals with one T cell receptor beta chain. Sequencing used immunoSEQ multiplex PCR; TCRdb keeps in-frame clones, though not all of them. The repertoire holds tens of thousands of clones, with roughly nine tenths as singletons. This entry comes from a study of OX40 agonist ivuxolimab in advanced cancers. Study-wide background: Ivuxolimab, an antibody acting as an agonist of OX40 (CD134), was used to treat patients. In this trial design, patients received ivuxolimab intravenously at 0.01 to 10 mg/kg every 2 weeks. Age averaged 60 years (range about 20 to 79), and 80% to 90% were male.

CDR1 SGHAT and CDR2 FQNNGV come from the germline V gene. This CDR3 is 19 amino acids long. V was pared by 2 bases and J by 8 bases, with 16 bases of the junction left unmatched. This chain links TRBV11-2 with TRBJ2-1, with TRBD2 identical over 12 bases. Sequences were derived from CD4+ or CD8+ T cells sorted from blood, sampled in a trial of the OX40 agonist ivuxolimab. The sequence derives from an adult with an advanced solid tumor such as melanoma, head and neck, liver or kidney cancer. CDR3 residues: CASSLTLGLAGGPRHEQFF. CDR3 in DNA: TGTGCCAGCAGCTTAACCTTGGGGCTAGCGGGAGGGCCACGACATGAGCAGTTCTTC.